This T cell receptor beta chain was recorded in a study of cytomegalovirus exposure and HLA in healthy donors. Findings of the study overall: An analysis done earlier found most TCR beta V segments productive about 87% or about 30% of the time.

In regard to this clone: Its matching antigen is unknown.

The PCR had 60 Vbeta and 13 Jbeta primers. TCRdb's copy holds only in-frame clones and misses some; the assay was immunoSEQ multiplex PCR. The sample yields around 140,000 clones, roughly three quarters seen once. After removal of 4 bases from V and 0 bases from J, the junction contained 8 bases not matched to a gene. The V gene's germline CDR1 is MNHEY and CDR2 SMNVEV (reference sequence). The CDR3 runs to 19 residues. The clonotype comes from an older woman in good health and CMV-seronegative. This chain links TRBV27 with TRBJ2-6; 11 bases map to TRBD2. Material for sequencing was PBMCs. The CDR3 DNA is TGTGCCAGCAGTTCCATGGGACTAGCGGTACACTCTGGGGCCAACGTCCTGACTTTC. It translates to CASSSMGLAVHSGANVLTF.